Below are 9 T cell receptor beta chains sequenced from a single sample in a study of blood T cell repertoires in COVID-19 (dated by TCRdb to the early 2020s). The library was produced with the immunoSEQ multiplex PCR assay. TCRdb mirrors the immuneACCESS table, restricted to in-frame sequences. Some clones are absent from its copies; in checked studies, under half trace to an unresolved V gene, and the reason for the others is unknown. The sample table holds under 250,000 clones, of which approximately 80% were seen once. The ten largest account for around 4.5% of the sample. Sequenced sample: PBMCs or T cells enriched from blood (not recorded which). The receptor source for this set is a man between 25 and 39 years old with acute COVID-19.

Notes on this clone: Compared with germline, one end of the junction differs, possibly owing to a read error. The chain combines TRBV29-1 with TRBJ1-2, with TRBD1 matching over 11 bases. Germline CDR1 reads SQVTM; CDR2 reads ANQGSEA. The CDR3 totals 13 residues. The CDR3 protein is CSVEGQGAVGYTF. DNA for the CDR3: TGCAGCGTCGAAGGACAGGGGGCTGTCGGCTACACCTTC.

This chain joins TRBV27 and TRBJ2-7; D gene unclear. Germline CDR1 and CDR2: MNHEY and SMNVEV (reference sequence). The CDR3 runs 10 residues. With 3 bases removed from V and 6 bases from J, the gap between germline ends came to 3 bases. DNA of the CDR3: TGTGCCAGCAGTTTCTGCGAGCAGTACTTC. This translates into CASSFCEQYF.

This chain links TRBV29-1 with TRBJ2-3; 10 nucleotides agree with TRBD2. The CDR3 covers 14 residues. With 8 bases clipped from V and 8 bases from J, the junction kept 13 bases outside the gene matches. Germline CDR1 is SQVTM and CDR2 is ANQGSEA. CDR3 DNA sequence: TGCAGCTCCCAAGCGGGGGGGGCGGTGGGTACGCAGTATTTT. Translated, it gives CSSQAGGAVGTQYF.

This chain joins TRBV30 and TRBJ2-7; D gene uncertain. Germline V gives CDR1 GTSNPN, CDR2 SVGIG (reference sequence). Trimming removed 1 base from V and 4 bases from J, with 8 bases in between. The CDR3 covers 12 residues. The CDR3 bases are TGTGCCTGGAGTGCCTACCGGTACGAGCAGTACTTC. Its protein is CAWSAYRYEQYF.

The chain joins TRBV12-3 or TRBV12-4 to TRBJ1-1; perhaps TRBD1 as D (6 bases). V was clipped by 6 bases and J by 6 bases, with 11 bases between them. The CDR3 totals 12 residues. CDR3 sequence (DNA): TGTGCCAGCAGCAGACAGGTGGCTGAAGCTTTCTTT. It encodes CASSRQVAEAFF.

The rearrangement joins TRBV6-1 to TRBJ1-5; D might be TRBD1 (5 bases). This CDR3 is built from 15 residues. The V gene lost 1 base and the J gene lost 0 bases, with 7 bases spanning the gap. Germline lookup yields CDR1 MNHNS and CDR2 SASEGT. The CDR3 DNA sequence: TGTGCCAGCAGTGAAGACGGGGGTAGCAATCAGCCCCAGCATTTT. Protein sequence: CASSEDGGSNQPQHF.

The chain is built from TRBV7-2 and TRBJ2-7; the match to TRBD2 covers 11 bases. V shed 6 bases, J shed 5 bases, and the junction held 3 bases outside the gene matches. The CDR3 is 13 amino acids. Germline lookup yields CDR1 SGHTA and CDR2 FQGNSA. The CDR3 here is CASRQGLADEQYF. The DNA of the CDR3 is TGTGCCAGCAGACAGGGACTAGCGGACGAGCAGTACTTC.

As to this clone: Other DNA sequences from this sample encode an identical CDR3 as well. In DNA, the CDR3 is TGCGCCAGCAGCCAAGGACAGGCTAACTATGGCTACACCTTC. Residues: CASSQGQANYGYTF. The chain carries TRBV4-1 and TRBJ1-2, with TRBD1 as a possible D gene (6 bases). V was trimmed by 1 base and J by 0 bases, leaving 6 bases between them. The germline CDR1 and CDR2 sequences are MGHRA and YSYEKL. The CDR3 consists of 14 residues.

The CDR3 bases are TGTGCCAGCAGCCCTAACAGGGCTGGGGCCAACGTCCTGACTTTC. Its translation: CASSPNRAGANVLTF. The chain links TRBV6-2 or TRBV6-3 to TRBJ2-6; tentatively, D is TRBD1 (6 bases). V was cut by 6 bases and J by 2 bases, with 11 bases left in between. This CDR3 contains 15 residues. From germline, CDR1 is MNHEY and CDR2 SVGEGT.